This is a list of T cell receptor beta chains from one sample in a study of shared clonotypes between healthy human individuals. TCRdb keeps only in-frame clones here, not all; method: immunoSEQ multiplex PCR. This sample has roughly 2.2 million clones; 93% occur once, and the top ten carry about 0.39%. Sequencing input: naive CD4+ T cells from PBMCs. The source of these receptors is a man aged 18 to 29 in good health. Some clones in this sample may be carry-over from other donors' samples. The CDR3 runs from the conserved cysteine through the conserved F or W. D genes are given only for firm matches. Not every row has a clone size; where given, it reads once, few, many or a size class.

TRBJ2-4,NA,18,TRBV19,NA,CASSIDFEPQGAKNIQYF,TGTGCCAGTAGTATAGATTTTGAACCCCAAGGGGCCAAAAACATTCAGTACTTC
TRBJ2-7,NA,16,TRBV19,NA,CASSTLGSGGGYEQYF,TGTGCCAGTAGTACCCTGGGGTCAGGGGGGGGATACGAGCAGTACTTC
TRBJ2-2,TRBD2,19,TRBV11-3,NA,CASSPARGGGLGNTGELFF,TGTGCCAGCAGCCCTGCCCGGGGGGGTGGACTGGGGAACACCGGGGAGCTGTTTTTT
TRBJ1-1,TRBD1,15,TRBV6-6,NA,CASSRTGAQGTEAFF,TGTGCCAGCAGCCGGACAGGGGCCCAGGGGACTGAAGCTTTCTTT
TRBJ2-5,NA,17,TRBV4-2,NA,CASSPSIGGGGQETQYF,TGTGCCAGCAGCCCCTCAATCGGGGGTGGGGGCCAAGAGACCCAGTACTTC
TRBJ2-1,NA,14,TRBV7-3,NA,CASSLAAGVDEQFF,TGTGCCAGCAGCTTAGCGGCAGGGGTGGATGAGCAGTTCTTC
TRBJ1-6,NA,17,TRBV30,NA,CAWSARQPISYNSPLHF,TGTGCCTGGAGTGCCCGACAGCCGATCTCCTATAATTCACCCCTCCACTTT
TRBJ1-1,NA,13,TRBV29-1,NA,CSVALRLNTEAFF,TGCAGCGTTGCCCTCCGGCTGAACACTGAAGCTTTCTTT
TRBJ1-1,NA,11,TRBV29-1,few,CSAGSLDEAFF,TGCAGCGCGGGATCCCTAGATGAAGCTTTCTTT
TRBJ2-7,NA,14,TRBV15,once,CATSSSRWATEQYF,TGTGCCACCAGCAGCTCAAGGTGGGCGACCGAGCAGTACTTC
TRBJ2-3,NA,15,TRBV6-1,NA,CASECGTGDTDTQYF,TGTGCCAGCGAGTGCGGGACTGGGGACACAGATACGCAGTATTTT
TRBJ2-2,TRBD1,13,TRBV18,NA,CASSRRDRRELFF,TGTGCCAGCTCACGACGGGACAGGAGGGAGCTGTTTTTT
TRBJ2-5,NA,16,TRBV9,NA,CASSVGGAPTQETQYF,TGTGCCAGCAGCGTAGGGGGAGCCCCCACACAAGAGACCCAGTACTTC
TRBJ1-2,TRBD1,16,TRBV15,NA,CATSRDRGQYDYGYTF,TGTGCCACCAGCAGAGATCGGGGACAGTACGACTATGGCTACACCTTC
TRBJ2-7,NA,14,TRBV28,NA,CASSRGLRSYEQYF,TGTGCCAGCAGTAGGGGGTTAAGGTCCTACGAGCAGTACTTC
TRBJ2-7,NA,14,TRBV5-5,NA,CASSPGHVGYEQYF,TGTGCCAGCAGCCCGGGACACGTGGGCTACGAGCAGTACTTC
TRBJ2-7,TRBD1,14,TRBV6-6,NA,CASSPRQGGYEQYF,TGTGCCAGCAGCCCCCGACAGGGCGGCTACGAGCAGTACTTC
TRBJ2-2,NA,14,TRBV13,NA,CASSFVGVTGELFF,TGTGCCAGCAGCTTTGTCGGGGTCACCGGGGAGCTGTTTTTT